The entry below describes one T cell receptor beta chain. Antigen specificity is unknown. The data were obtained in a study of shared clonotypes between healthy human individuals. As for the study in general: A donor's plate count was three for CD4 naive and three for CD4 memory; CD8 naive had two and CD8 memory one.

About 30,000 T cell genomes (about 0.2 ug DNA) went into each sorted-subset replicate. Measured with immunoSEQ multiplex PCR; TCRdb has only the in-frame clones, and not every one. The sample lists a few million clones, around nine tenths seen once, with 0.14% in the top ten. Study outcomes and limitations: The authors expected sequencing depth to affect clonotype sharing among donors.

This CDR3 is built from 14 residues. From germline, CDR1 is SGHDT and CDR2 YYEEEE. After removal of 2 bases from V and 8 bases from J, the junction contained 4 bases not matched to a gene. The TCR sequence derives from a man between 18 and 35 years old in good health. This chain joins TRBV5-6 and TRBJ2-1; 10 bases match TRBD1. Sample: naive CD4+ T cells sorted from blood. The subset was: CD45RA+ positively selected. The CDR3 DNA follows: TGTGCCAGCAGCTTCCGGGACAGGGGCTATGAGCAGTTCTTC. Its protein is CASSFRDRGYEQFF.